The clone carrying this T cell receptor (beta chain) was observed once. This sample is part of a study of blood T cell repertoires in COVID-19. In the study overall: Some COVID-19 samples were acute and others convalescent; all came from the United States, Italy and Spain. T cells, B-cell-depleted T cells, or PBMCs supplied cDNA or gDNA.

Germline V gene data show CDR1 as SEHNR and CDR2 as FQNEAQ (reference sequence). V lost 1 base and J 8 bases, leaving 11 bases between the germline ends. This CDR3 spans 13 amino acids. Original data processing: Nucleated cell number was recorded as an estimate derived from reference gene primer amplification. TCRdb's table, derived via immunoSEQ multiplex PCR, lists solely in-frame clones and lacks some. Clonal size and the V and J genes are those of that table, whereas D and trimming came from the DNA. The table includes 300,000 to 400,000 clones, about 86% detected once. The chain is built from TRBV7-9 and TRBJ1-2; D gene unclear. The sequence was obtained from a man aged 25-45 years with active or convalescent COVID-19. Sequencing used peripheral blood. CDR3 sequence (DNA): TGTGCCAGCAGCTTAGTTGGGAGTAGCGGCTACACCTTC. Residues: CASSLVGSSGYTF.